These 11 T cell receptor beta chains were sequenced from one sample in a study of blood T cell repertoires in COVID-19. The table came from immunoSEQ multiplex PCR; TCRdb's copy has only in-frame clones and leaves some out. The table records around 300,000 clones, over 80% of them present only once. Sample: PBMCs or T cells enriched from blood (not recorded which). Every receptor here comes from a man aged 25-45 years who had recovered from COVID-19.

J is TRBJ2-1 and V is TRBV19, with a tentative D call TRBD1 (7 bases). The CDR3 is 16 residues long. Trimming pared 5 bases from V and 1 base from J, leaving 15 bases between. Germline assignment: CDR1 LNHDA and CDR2 SQIVND (reference sequence). CDR3 in DNA: TGTGCCAGTAGTTTTAGACAGGGACTGTCCTACAATGAGCAGTTCTTC. Amino acid sequence: CASSFRQGLSYNEQFF.

The CDR3 spells CASSTRRQGASYGYTF. The CDR3 coding sequence is TGTGCCAGTAGTACCCGGAGACAGGGGGCGAGCTATGGCTACACCTTC. This sequence joins TRBV19 and TRBJ1-2; TRBD1 agrees at 10 bases. Germline V CDR1 and CDR2: LNHDA, SQIVND (reference sequence). The CDR3 contains 16 residues. The V and J ends lost 4 bases and 4 bases, in that order; junction bases with no gene match: 9.

The rearrangement joins TRBV9 to TRBJ2-3; possibly TRBD2 for D (6 bases). V lost 0 bases, J lost 5 bases, and 10 bases lay in between. The length of the CDR3 is 14 residues. The V gene's germline CDR1 is SGDLS and CDR2 YYNGEE. The CDR3 region has the DNA TGTGCCAGCAGCGTAGGGGGGGTCCAAGATACGCAGTATTTT. Encoded protein: CASSVGGVQDTQYF.

On this clone itself: Other DNA sequences within the sample encode an identical CDR3. The CDR3 region is CASSFGGSTDTQYF. The CDR3 DNA follows: TGCGCCAGCAGCTTTGGAGGAAGCACAGATACGCAGTATTTT. The V and J genes are TRBV5-1 and TRBJ2-3; a weak D match, TRBD2 (5 bases). This CDR3 has 14 amino acids. Germline V gene sequence: CDR1 SGHRS, CDR2 YFSETQ. V dropped 2 bases and J dropped 0 bases, with 7 bases sitting between them. The full variable domain, completed using reference TRBV5-1 and TRBJ2-3, is KAGVTQTPRYLIKTRGQQVTLSCSPISGHRSVSWYQQTPGQGLQFLFEYFSETQRNKGNFPGRFSGRQFSNSRSEMNVSTLELGDSALYLCASSFGGSTDTQYFGPGTRLTVL.

This clone came up once. J is TRBJ1-2 and V is TRBV9; no clear D. V lost 3 bases and J lost 8, with 8 bases in between. This CDR3 has 11 residues. Per the germline V gene, CDR1 is SGDLS and CDR2 is YYNGEE. The CDR3: CASSAKRGYTF. The CDR3 bases are TGTGCCAGCAGCGCGAAGAGAGGCTACACCTTC.

This chain links TRBV11-2 with TRBJ2-7; TRBD1 might be the D (5 bases). Looked up from germline, CDR1 is SGHAT and CDR2 is FQNNGV. This CDR3 contains 13 residues. The V and J ends lost 1 base and 2 bases respectively, with 6 bases between them. The CDR3 DNA follows: TGTGCCAGCAGCTTAGGACAGACCTACGAGCAGTACTTC. Amino acids: CASSLGQTYEQYF.

This clone was picked up one time. The CDR3 bases are TGCGCCAGCAGCTTGGGGATGGGAGACTACGAGCAGTACTTC. Translating gives CASSLGMGDYEQYF. J is TRBJ2-7 and V is TRBV5-1, with a possible D match to TRBD2 (5 bases). Germline-derived CDR1 and CDR2 are SGHRS and YFSETQ. The CDR3 consists of 14 residues. With 0 bases removed from V and 3 bases from J, the gap between germline ends came to 10 bases.

This chain connects TRBV19 to TRBJ1-2; 9 bases agree with TRBD1. The CDR3 totals 15 residues. CDR1 is LNHDA, CDR2 SQIVND, per germline (reference sequence). Germline trimming cut 3 bases from V and 4 bases from J; bases unmatched to any gene: 6. The CDR3 is CASSIGDRALYGYTF. The CDR3 DNA sequence: TGTGCCAGTAGTATTGGGGACAGGGCCCTCTATGGCTACACCTTC.

The rearrangement uses TRBV27 and TRBJ2-1; 8 bases align to TRBD1. Germline loops: CDR1 MNHEY, CDR2 SMNVEV (reference sequence). Trimming took 8 bases from V and 0 from J; bases not matched to a gene: 9. There are 16 residues in the CDR3. CDR3 sequence: CASALTGVSSYNEQFF. The CDR3 nucleotides read TGTGCCAGCGCCCTGACAGGGGTTAGCTCCTACAATGAGCAGTTCTTC.

The V call is TRBV24-1, the J call TRBJ2-7; D ambiguous. This CDR3 comprises 12 residues. From germline, CDR1 is KGHDR and CDR2 SFDVKD. Trimming stripped 4 bases from V and 5 bases from J, with 8 bases between. CDR3 sequence reads: CATSDPYNEQYF. The CDR3 region has the DNA TGTGCCACCAGTGACCCTTACAACGAGCAGTACTTC.

The CDR3 protein is CASSYSEGGAEAFF. The CDR3 bases are TGTGCCAGCAGTTACTCGGAGGGGGGGGCTGAAGCTTTCTTT. This chain uses TRBV6-5 with TRBJ1-1; weak D call: TRBD1 (6 bases). The length of the CDR3 is 14 residues. Germline values: CDR1 MNHEY, CDR2 SVGAGI. With 0 bases removed from V and 6 bases from J, the gap between germline ends came to 11 bases.